This T cell receptor (beta chain) stems from a study of T cells after yellow fever vaccination (dated by TCRdb to the late 2010s). Regarding the complete study: The SMART-Seq v4 Ultra Low Input RNA kit was used to prepare libraries from fractions with low cell numbers. Two healthy male donors made up the cohort, one aged 18 to 29 years and the other aged 30 to 40 years. Blood was collected at multiple timepoints before and after primary and secondary immunization, and bulk PBMC replicates and cell subsets were isolated. To follow T-cell clones before and after primary and booster YFV17D yellow fever vaccination, bulk TCR alpha and beta repertoires were sequenced over time.

This clonotype was detected only a few times. Its antigen remains undetermined. No base quality values were provided; no much bigger clone lies one nucleotide off. CDR1 LNHDA and CDR2 SQIVND are derived from the germline V gene (reference sequence). CDR3 length: 15 amino acids, cysteine to phenylalanine. Only CDR3 DNA remains: 45 bases, in frame from the first base. V gives up 1 base and J gives up 5 bases, and the segment between their germline ends measures 12 bases. According to the study, the label for this sample's treatment or condition signals: live attenuated yellow fever vaccine strain. At each blood-draw timepoint, two biological replicates of bulk PBMCs were collected. PBMCs were isolated from peripheral blood using a standard Ficoll-Paque protocol. TriZol was used to extract RNA from bulk PBMCs, CD4 and CD8 fractions, and dextramer-positive and dextramer-negative fractions. The data were produced on an Illumina NovaSeq 6000. Synthesis of TCR cDNA relied on 5'RACE template switching, a step that introduced a universal primer site along with unique molecular identifiers. cDNA synthesis was primed from both the TCR alpha and TCR beta constant segments. Libraries were amplified in two PCR steps, with sample barcodes and sequencing adapters added in the second step. Sequencing of the libraries was done on either Illumina HiSeq 2500 (2x100 bp) or NovaSeq (2x150 bp). The paper's processing steps were these. MIGEC handled demultiplexing of reads and collapsing into UMI consensus sequences, while MiXCR performed V(D)J alignment. Using edgeR on replicate PBMC samples, clonotypes were called vaccine-responding if FDR was below 0.01 and the log2 fold change was above 5 up to day 15. Bulk clonotypes were assigned CD4 or CD8 identity according to which sequenced CD4 or CD8 repertoire held them at higher abundance. TCRdb redid the processing of the public reads, applying fastp at Q25 and MiXCR, and retained in-frame beta chains. Duplicate CDR3 protein sequences are folded into a single record with the most common DNA and genes. What appears here as the V and J calls and clone size reflects TCRdb's work, not the paper's. This sample gives about 260,000 distinct CDR3 sequences in total; roughly 3.5% of them show up just once. The ten largest account for around 19% of the sample.

Study-level results and caveats: Because abundant contaminating clonotypes from the bulk population could be contained in FACS-sorted repertoires, computational filtering was required. Most clones expanded after primary vaccination (almost 97% of CD4 and over 80% of CD8) were re-detected after the booster, suggesting that broad memory maintenance occurred. The secondary T-cell response was found to be weaker but faster than the primary response, with a peak reached on day 5 rather than on day 15. The study included only a couple of donors, which limits how far the findings can be generalized. A small share of clonotypes was detected in both CD4 and CD8 compartments, with the overlap likely arising from convergent recombination.

The receptor chain draws on TRBV19 and TRBJ1-5; TRBD1 might be the D gene, on 5 matching bases. The clonotype comes from a man between 18 and 29 years old who received the YFV17D yellow fever vaccine. The input for sequencing was PBMCs, taken 15 days after the yellow fever booster vaccination. The CDR3: CASSIVSGSYQPQHF. The nucleotide sequence reads as follows: TGTGCCAGTAGTATAGTTTCAGGGTCCTATCAGCCCCAGCATTTT.